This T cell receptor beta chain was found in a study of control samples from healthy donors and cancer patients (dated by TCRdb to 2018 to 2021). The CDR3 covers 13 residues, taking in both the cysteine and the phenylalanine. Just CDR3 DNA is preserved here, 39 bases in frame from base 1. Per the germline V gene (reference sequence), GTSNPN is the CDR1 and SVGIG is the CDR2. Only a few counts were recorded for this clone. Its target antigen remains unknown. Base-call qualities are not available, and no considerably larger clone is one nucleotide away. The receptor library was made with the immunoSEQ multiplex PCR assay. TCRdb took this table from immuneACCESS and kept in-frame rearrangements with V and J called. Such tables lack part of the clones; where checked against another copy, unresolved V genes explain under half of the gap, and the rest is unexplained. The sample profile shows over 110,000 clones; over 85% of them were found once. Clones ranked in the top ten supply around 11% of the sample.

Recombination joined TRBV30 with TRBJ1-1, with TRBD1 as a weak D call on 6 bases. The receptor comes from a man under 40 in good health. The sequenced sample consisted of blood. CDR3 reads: CAYNRDLNTEAFF. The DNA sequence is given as TGTGCTTATAACAGGGATCTGAACACTGAAGCTTTCTTT.